This T cell receptor beta chain comes out of a study of neurological immune-mediated disorders. Whole-study results and caveats: No CDR3 amino acid sequences were shared by expanded clones across subjects, suggesting private repertoires in all groups.

This sample's time point: longitudinal time-point 2. Germline-derived CDR1 and CDR2 are SGHRS and YFSETQ. The CDR3 spans 15 residues. As regards this clonotype: Its antigen remains unknown. A read error may produce the germline difference seen at one junction end.

The cDNA was produced through 5'RACE with 10-nucleotide random UMIs. Each CDR3 protein is one row after TCRdb ran MiXCR on the 5' RACE reads. The table records around 90,000 distinct CDR3 sequences, around 14% of them present only once. The sequencing sample was made of PBMCs. This chain links TRBV5-1 with TRBJ1-1; D unclear. The sequence derives from a female donor with HTLV-1-associated myelopathy (HAM/TSP). CDR3 bases: TGCGCCAGCAGCTTAGGAGGGAACATCAACACCGAAGCTTTCTTT. It specifies CASSLGGNINTEAFF.